The rows below give T cell receptor beta chains drawn from one sample of a study of shared clonotypes between healthy human individuals. Assay used: immunoSEQ multiplex PCR; TCRdb lists only in-frame clones, some missing. The sample carries 950,000 to 1,100,000 clones, roughly 70% recorded once. Material: memory CD4+ T cells sorted from blood. Receptors were obtained from a man aged 18 to 35 in good health. Both conserved end residues are part of each CDR3. Each record gives: CDR3 protein, CDR3 DNA, clone size, J gene, CDR3 length, D gene, V gene. A D gene is named only where the DNA matches it firmly. Expanded clones are given a class, and other clones once, few, many or no size at all.

CDR3: CASSPSGTAINNEQFF
DNA: TGTGCCAGCTCACCATCCGGGACAGCAATCAACAATGAGCAGTTCTTC
size: -
J: TRBJ2-1
length: 16
D: TRBD1
V: TRBV18

CDR3: CASSLAGQTEQYF
DNA: TGCGCCAGCAGCTTGGCCGGGCAAACCGAGCAGTACTTC
size: -
J: TRBJ2-7
length: 13
D: -
V: TRBV5-1

CDR3: CASSRDRLNSPLHF
DNA: TGTGCCAGCAGCCGGGACAGGCTAAATTCACCCCTCCACTTT
size: few
J: TRBJ1-6
length: 14
D: TRBD1
V: TRBV4-2

CDR3: CASSPDRVNSPLHF
DNA: TGTGCCAGCAGCCCGGACAGGGTTAATTCACCCCTCCACTTT
size: few
J: TRBJ1-6
length: 14
D: TRBD1
V: TRBV11-2

CDR3: CASSPWDGAGVAFF
DNA: TGTGCCAGCTCACCTTGGGACGGGGCGGGAGTTGCTTTCTTT
size: -
J: TRBJ1-1
length: 14
D: -
V: TRBV18

CDR3: CASSQEGLFYEQYF
DNA: TGCGCCAGCAGCCAAGAAGGACTATTCTACGAGCAGTACTTC
size: -
J: TRBJ2-7
length: 14
D: -
V: TRBV4-1

CDR3: CASSSLQVQETQYF
DNA: TGTGCCAGTAGTAGCCTCCAGGTACAAGAGACCCAGTACTTC
size: -
J: TRBJ2-5
length: 14
D: -
V: TRBV19

CDR3: CAWTPGVGANVLTF
DNA: TGTGCCTGGACTCCGGGGGTTGGGGCCAACGTCCTGACTTTC
size: few
J: TRBJ2-6
length: 14
D: -
V: TRBV30

CDR3: CASSFGGGYNEQFF
DNA: TGTGCCAGCAGTTTCGGGGGGGGCTACAATGAGCAGTTCTTC
size: -
J: TRBJ2-1
length: 14
D: TRBD2
V: TRBV28

CDR3: CASSSAGTGGPNYGYTF
DNA: TGTGCCAGCAGCTCGGCCGGGACAGGAGGTCCTAACTATGGCTACACCTTC
size: -
J: TRBJ1-2
length: 17
D: TRBD1
V: TRBV7-8

CDR3: CASNPQVSSNQPQHF
DNA: TGTGCCAGCAATCCACAGGTTTCTAGCAATCAGCCCCAGCATTTT
size: few
J: TRBJ1-5
length: 15
D: -
V: TRBV2

CDR3: CASSVRTGGGDIQYF
DNA: TGTGCCAGCAGTGTACGGACAGGGGGTGGGGACATTCAGTACTTC
size: -
J: TRBJ2-4
length: 15
D: TRBD1
V: TRBV6-1

CDR3: CASSRSGSPLHF
DNA: TGTGCCAGCAGTCGAAGTGGTTCACCCCTCCACTTT
size: -
J: TRBJ1-6
length: 12
D: -
V: TRBV6-1

CDR3: CASSLAGGAKRGTQYF
DNA: TGCGCCAGCAGCTTGGCCGGGGGAGCGAAAAGGGGGACCCAGTACTTC
size: -
J: TRBJ2-5
length: 16
D: -
V: TRBV5-1

CDR3: CAWRLGGTGELFF
DNA: TGTGCCTGGAGATTGGGCGGCACCGGGGAGCTGTTTTTT
size: -
J: TRBJ2-2
length: 13
D: -
V: TRBV30

CDR3: CASSFGGTFNEKLFF
DNA: TGTGCCAGCAGCTTCGGTGGAACGTTTAATGAAAAACTGTTTTTT
size: -
J: TRBJ1-4
length: 15
D: -
V: TRBV7-9

CDR3: CASSIDRSNQPQHF
DNA: TGTGCCAGCAGCATTGACAGAAGCAATCAGCCCCAGCATTTT
size: -
J: TRBJ1-5
length: 14
D: -
V: TRBV5-4

CDR3: CASSYSALQETQYF
DNA: TGTGCCAGCAGTTACTCGGCCTTACAGGAGACCCAGTACTTC
size: -
J: TRBJ2-5
length: 14
D: -
V: TRBV6-6

CDR3: CASSVGDRYTEAFF
DNA: TGTGCCAGCAGCGTAGGGGACAGGTACACTGAAGCTTTCTTT
size: -
J: TRBJ1-1
length: 14
D: TRBD1
V: TRBV9

CDR3: CASSPWGQVNTEAFF
DNA: TGTGCCAGCAGCCCGTGGGGACAGGTAAACACTGAAGCTTTCTTT
size: few
J: TRBJ1-1
length: 15
D: TRBD1
V: TRBV7-2

CDR3: CASSEEVRWSPFEQYF
DNA: TGTGCCAGCAGCGAGGAGGTCAGGTGGTCCCCTTTCGAGCAGTACTTC
size: -
J: TRBJ2-7
length: 16
D: -
V: TRBV5-5

CDR3: CASSPRTGDQPQHF
DNA: TGTGCCAGCAGTCCTCGGACAGGGGATCAGCCCCAGCATTTT
size: -
J: TRBJ1-5
length: 14
D: TRBD1
V: TRBV27

CDR3: CASSLQGTIGEAFF
DNA: TGTGCCAGCAGCTTACAGGGGACGATCGGTGAAGCTTTCTTT
size: few
J: TRBJ1-1
length: 14
D: TRBD1
V: TRBV27

CDR3: CASSSTGGNTEAFF
DNA: TGCGCCAGCAGCTCAACAGGGGGGAACACTGAAGCTTTCTTT
size: -
J: TRBJ1-1
length: 14
D: TRBD1
V: TRBV5-1

CDR3: CASSPPAWYNEQFF
DNA: TGTGCCAGCAGTCCCCCGGCGTGGTACAATGAGCAGTTCTTC
size: -
J: TRBJ2-1
length: 14
D: -
V: TRBV28

CDR3: CASTSGQGWGEQFF
DNA: TGTGCCAGTACCTCCGGACAGGGTTGGGGTGAGCAGTTCTTC
size: -
J: TRBJ2-1
length: 14
D: TRBD1
V: TRBV19

CDR3: CASSEESLGDRGEAFF
DNA: TGTGCCAGCAGTGAAGAATCTTTAGGTGACAGAGGAGAAGCTTTCTTT
size: -
J: TRBJ1-1
length: 16
D: -
V: TRBV6-1

CDR3: CASRGLRRGYTF
DNA: TGTGCCAGCAGGGGACTGCGAAGGGGCTACACCTTC
size: -
J: TRBJ1-2
length: 12
D: -
V: TRBV28

CDR3: CASRDTNSPLHF
DNA: TGTGCCAGCAGAGACACAAATTCACCCCTCCACTTT
size: few
J: TRBJ1-6
length: 12
D: -
V: TRBV2

CDR3: CASSGQVGGLDTQYF
DNA: TGTGCCAGCAGCGGCCAAGTGGGAGGGTTGGATACGCAGTATTTT
size: -
J: TRBJ2-3
length: 15
D: TRBD2
V: TRBV7-8

CDR3: CASKNEDPRSPLHF
DNA: TGCGCCAGCAAAAACGAGGACCCTCGTTCACCCCTCCACTTT
size: few
J: TRBJ1-6
length: 14
D: -
V: TRBV5-1

CDR3: CASSEQGYTEAFF
DNA: TGTGCCAGCAGTGAGCAAGGGTACACTGAAGCTTTCTTT
size: few
J: TRBJ1-1
length: 13
D: -
V: TRBV6-1

CDR3: CASSYRASYGYTF
DNA: TGTGCCAGCAGTTACCGGGCCTCATATGGCTACACCTTC
size: -
J: TRBJ1-2
length: 13
D: -
V: TRBV6-5

CDR3: CASSLLPPLVAPLTDTQYF
DNA: TGTGCCAGCAGTTTATTGCCTCCTTTGGTAGCCCCTTTGACAGATACGCAGTATTTT
size: -
J: TRBJ2-3
length: 19
D: -
V: TRBV27

CDR3: CASSMMRGNTEAFF
DNA: TGTGCCAGTAGTATGATGCGGGGGAACACTGAAGCTTTCTTT
size: once
J: TRBJ1-1
length: 14
D: -
V: TRBV19

CDR3: CASSLQGSRSYNEQFF
DNA: TGTGCCAGTAGTCTGCAGGGCAGCCGCTCCTACAATGAGCAGTTCTTC
size: -
J: TRBJ2-1
length: 16
D: -
V: TRBV19

CDR3: CASSSQGGTEAFF
DNA: TGTGCCAGCAGCTCTCAAGGGGGCACTGAAGCTTTCTTT
size: -
J: TRBJ1-1
length: 13
D: -
V: TRBV7-3

CDR3: CASSLTAGVDTQYF
DNA: TGTGCCAGCAGCCTCACAGCGGGAGTAGATACGCAGTATTTT
size: -
J: TRBJ2-3
length: 14
D: TRBD2
V: TRBV11-3

CDR3: CASSVAIADRYEQYF
DNA: TGTGCCAGCAGTGTAGCCATAGCGGACCGCTACGAGCAGTACTTC
size: -
J: TRBJ2-7
length: 15
D: -
V: TRBV27

CDR3: CASSQGPSGGPNTQYF
DNA: TGCGCCAGCAGCCAAGGCCCTAGCGGGGGGCCGAATACGCAGTATTTT
size: few
J: TRBJ2-3
length: 16
D: TRBD2
V: TRBV4-1

CDR3: CASSVQSNTEAFF
DNA: TGTGCCAGCAGTGTCCAGTCGAACACTGAAGCTTTCTTT
size: few
J: TRBJ1-1
length: 13
D: -
V: TRBV6-1

CDR3: CASSLSGRNTGELFF
DNA: TGTGCCAGCAGTTTATCGGGACGGAACACCGGGGAGCTGTTTTTT
size: once
J: TRBJ2-2
length: 15
D: -
V: TRBV27

CDR3: CASSIQAGEQFF
DNA: TGTGCCAGTAGTATACAAGCGGGAGAACAGTTCTTC
size: -
J: TRBJ2-1
length: 12
D: TRBD2
V: TRBV19

CDR3: CASSYSQGSNSPLHF
DNA: TGTGCCAGCAGTTACTCCCAGGGGTCGAATTCACCCCTCCACTTT
size: -
J: TRBJ1-6
length: 15
D: -
V: TRBV6-6

CDR3: CASSKTGTSGSNEQFF
DNA: TGTGCCAGCAGCAAGACCGGGACTAGCGGCTCCAATGAGCAGTTCTTC
size: -
J: TRBJ2-1
length: 16
D: TRBD2
V: TRBV11-2

CDR3: CASSQAGGLAEETQYF
DNA: TGCGCCAGCAGCCAAGCAGGGGGGCTAGCGGAAGAGACCCAGTACTTC
size: -
J: TRBJ2-5
length: 16
D: -
V: TRBV4-1

CDR3: CASSLIDSPDTQYF
DNA: TGTGCCAGCAGTTTAATAGACAGTCCAGATACGCAGTATTTT
size: few
J: TRBJ2-3
length: 14
D: -
V: TRBV28

CDR3: CASRGGIPENEQFF
DNA: TGTGCCAGCAGGGGGGGCATTCCTGAAAATGAGCAGTTCTTC
size: -
J: TRBJ2-1
length: 14
D: -
V: TRBV2

CDR3: CASGPGGPARETQYF
DNA: TGTGCTAGTGGACCAGGGGGGCCCGCGAGGGAGACCCAGTACTTC
size: -
J: TRBJ2-5
length: 15
D: -
V: TRBV12-5

CDR3: CASSLRPMSSGEQYF
DNA: TGCGCCAGCAGCTTGAGGCCGATGAGCTCAGGGGAGCAGTACTTC
size: -
J: TRBJ2-7
length: 15
D: -
V: TRBV5-1

CDR3: CASSQEQGRGETQYF
DNA: TGTGCCAGCAGCCAAGAGCAGGGCAGGGGAGAGACCCAGTACTTC
size: -
J: TRBJ2-5
length: 15
D: -
V: TRBV14

CDR3: CASSLQGSNSGANVLTF
DNA: TGTGCCAGCAGCTTACAAGGGTCTAACTCTGGGGCCAACGTCCTGACTTTC
size: few
J: TRBJ2-6
length: 17
D: -
V: TRBV11-2

CDR3: CASSSGENRDYEQYF
DNA: TGTGCCAGCAGTTCAGGGGAAAACAGGGACTACGAGCAGTACTTC
size: few
J: TRBJ2-7
length: 15
D: -
V: TRBV6-5

CDR3: CASSFGSNNQPQHF
DNA: TGTGCCAGCAGTTTTGGGTCGAACAATCAGCCCCAGCATTTT
size: -
J: TRBJ1-5
length: 14
D: -
V: TRBV28